Given below is one T cell receptor beta chain in context. The data are from a study of cytomegalovirus exposure and HLA in healthy donors. The PCR used 60 Vbeta and 13 Jbeta primers. Repertoires were generated with immunoSEQ multiplex PCR, while TCRdb's copy carries only in-frame clones and drops some. The profile shows 250,000 to 350,000 clones, more than 80% of them singletons. This CDR3 comprises 15 residues. Trimming cost V 3 bases and J 2 bases; bases outside gene matches: 2. Germline lookup yields CDR1 SGDLS and CDR2 YYNGEE. This TCR came from a man aged 35 to 55 in good health and CMV-seropositive. Sequenced sample: PBMCs. The chain uses TRBV9 and TRBJ2-7; 13 bases align to TRBD2. The CDR3 region has the DNA TGTGCCAGCAGCGCTGGGACTAGCGGGACCTACGAGCAGTACTTC. Its translation is CASSAGTSGTYEQYF.